Below are 11 T cell receptor beta chains sequenced from a single sample in a study of cytomegalovirus exposure and HLA in healthy donors. Researchers ran the PCR with 60 Vbeta and 13 Jbeta primers. Clones were read by immunoSEQ multiplex PCR, and TCRdb kept only the in-frame ones, dropping some. The sample lists roughly 100,000 clones; about four fifths were seen once. Sequenced sample: PBMCs. Source of these receptors: a man aged 50-59 years in good health and CMV-seronegative.

This clone was seen a single time. The CDR3 sequence is CASSPPQGLGVSEQYF. CDR3 in DNA: TGTGCCAGCTCACCACCCCAAGGACTAGGGGTCTCGGAGCAGTACTTC. The rearrangement uses TRBV18 and TRBJ2-7; 7 positions match TRBD2. The CDR3 is 16 residues long. CDR1 is KGHSH, CDR2 LQKENI, per germline. Unmatched junction bases numbered 12, after V lost 0 bases and J lost 7 bases. The full variable domain, in which reference TRBV18 and TRBJ2-7 provide the parts outside the CDR3, is NAGVMQNPRHLVRRRGQEARLRCSPMKGHSHVYWYRQLPEEGLKFMVYLQKENIIDESGMPKERFSAEFPKEGPSILRIQQVVRGDSAAYFCASSPPQGLGVSEQYFGPGTRLTVT.

The rearrangement joins TRBV5-1 to TRBJ2-2; 9 nucleotides match TRBD1. The CDR3 consists of 16 residues. V shed 4 bases, J shed 3 bases, and the junction held 7 bases outside the gene matches. The germline V gene has CDR1 SGHRS and CDR2 YFSETQ. CDR3 region: CASSATQGAYTGELFF. The CDR3 nucleotides are TGCGCCAGCAGCGCTACACAGGGGGCTTACACCGGGGAGCTGTTTTTT.

Here the CDR3 DNA reads TGTGCCAGCAGTTCGGACAGGGTGGGGAGGGTCACTGAAGCTTTCTTT. Protein product: CASSSDRVGRVTEAFF. The chain recombines TRBV6-5 with TRBJ1-1; TRBD1 agrees at 8 bases. Germline V gene lookup returns CDR1 MNHEY and CDR2 SVGAGI. The CDR3 runs to 16 residues. With 4 bases clipped from V and 4 bases from J, the junction kept 11 bases outside the gene matches.

This chain links TRBV4-1 with TRBJ2-7, with D maybe TRBD1 (6 bases). Looked up from germline, CDR1 is MGHRA and CDR2 is YSYEKL. V was cut by 0 bases and J by 3 bases, with 21 bases left in between. CDR3 length: 18 residues. CDR3 coding DNA: TGCGCCAGCAGCCAAGAAGCCAGGGGAATTGGGGGCTACTACGAGCAGTACTTC. Translation gives CASSQEARGIGGYYEQYF.

The chain carries TRBV9 and TRBJ2-3; weak D call: TRBD2 (5 bases). The CDR3 is 17 amino acids. Trimming cost V 6 bases and J 2 bases, with 22 bases left between them. Germline loops: CDR1 SGDLS, CDR2 YYNGEE. Written as DNA, the CDR3 is TGTGCCAGCACCCCGACTCCCGGACTTCCCTTCACAGATACGCAGTATTTT. This gives the protein CASTPTPGLPFTDTQYF.

V and J are TRBV30 and TRBJ2-7; D possibly corresponds to TRBD2 (5 bases). V was cut by 4 bases and J by 4 bases, with 11 bases left in between. The CDR3 sequence is 12 residues long. Germline V gene sequence: CDR1 GTSNPN, CDR2 SVGIG (reference sequence). CDR3 nucleotide sequence: TGTGCCTGGACGACCGGGAATTACGAGCAGTACTTC. Amino acids: CAWTTGNYEQYF.

This chain joins TRBV4-2 and TRBJ2-3, with 9 bases aligning to TRBD2. CDR3 size: 17 residues. V dropped 4 bases and J dropped 5; count of bases not matched to a gene: 13. Germline assignment: CDR1 LGHNA and CDR2 YNFKEQ. CDR3 region: CASSRGGGGGHGDTQYF. The CDR3 DNA sequence: TGTGCCAGCAGCCGCGGGGGGGGCGGGGGGCATGGAGATACGCAGTATTTT.

The chain is built from TRBV15 and TRBJ1-5; the match to TRBD1 covers 9 bases. The V segment lost 5 bases and the J segment 9 bases; nucleotides outside the gene matches: 14. This CDR3 spans 16 amino acids. The germline CDR1 and CDR2 sequences are LNHNV and YYDKDF (reference sequence). The CDR3 is CATSAPTGGGIRPQHF. CDR3 coding DNA: TGTGCCACCAGCGCACCTACAGGGGGCGGAATAAGGCCCCAGCATTTT.

V usage is TRBV5-1 and J usage is TRBJ2-3; 8 nucleotides match TRBD2. V was pared by 3 bases and J by 1 base, with 4 bases of the junction left unmatched. CDR3 size: 15 residues. The germline CDR1 and CDR2 sequences are SGHRS and YFSETQ. The CDR3 loop reads CASSSSGGGTDTQYF. In DNA form, the CDR3 reads TGCGCCAGCAGCTCTTCCGGGGGGGGCACAGATACGCAGTATTTT.

The chain recombines TRBV19 with TRBJ2-1, with D perhaps TRBD2 (6 bases). Trimming took off 3 bases at V and 8 bases at J, with 17 bases between the two ends. The CDR3 length is 15 residues. Germline assignment: CDR1 LNHDA and CDR2 SQIVND (reference sequence). The CDR3 region is CASSIGKRANYEQFF. CDR3 sequence (DNA): TGTGCCAGTAGTATTGGAAAGCGGGCAAATTATGAGCAGTTCTTC.

The V gene is TRBV9, the J gene TRBJ1-3, with D possibly matching TRBD1 (6 bases). Trimming pared 2 bases from V and 0 bases from J, leaving 12 bases between. Per germline, CDR1 SGDLS and CDR2 YYNGEE. The CDR3 spans 16 residues. The CDR3 reads CASSVSGHTSGNTIYF. CDR3 nucleotide sequence: TGTGCCAGCAGCGTTTCGGGACATACCTCTGGAAACACCATATATTTT.